Given below is one T cell receptor beta chain in context. Antigen unknown. The data originate from a study of cytotoxic CD8 clonotypes in ibrutinib-treated CLL. Study in general: Response sampling came at median roughly a year of treatment, ranging roughly 6 to 36 months. Whole-study results and caveats: Baseline levels were approached again at progression, after clonality had risen at ibrutinib response. Clonality (at baseline) was higher than in age-matched healthy donors and tracked circulating CD8+ T-cell counts.

Clones were read by immunoSEQ multiplex PCR, and TCRdb kept only the in-frame ones, dropping some. The sample has 300,000 or so clones, around 66% seen once. This clonotype was sampled from a human donor with chronic lymphocytic leukemia. The sample consisted of PBMCs, taken after 36 months of ibrutinib treatment.

CDR3 loop: CASSGHSGWVTYEQYF. Written as DNA, the CDR3 is TGTGCCAGCAGTGGGCATAGCGGCTGGGTGACCTACGAGCAGTACTTC. The chain recombines TRBV25-1 with TRBJ2-7, with D possibly TRBD2 on 6 matching bases. Between the trimmed V and J ends, which lost 4 bases and 2 bases, there was a span of 18 bases. CDR3 length: 16 amino acids. Germline CDR1 MGHDK, CDR2 SYGVNS.